This T cell receptor beta chain was documented in a study of blood T cell repertoires in COVID-19. Libraries were prepared by immunoSEQ multiplex PCR; TCRdb keeps only in-frame clonotypes and omits some of them. The sample consists of 150,000 to 200,000 clones, 82% of them appearing once. The CDR3 consists of 14 residues. Trimming removed 0 bases from V and 5 bases from J; junction bases left unmatched: 1. The germline V gene encodes CDR1 MGHRA and CDR2 YSYEKL. This sequence originates from a woman between 35 and 50 years old with COVID-19, enrolled during active disease. The rearrangement uses TRBV4-1 and TRBJ1-1; 9 bases agree with TRBD1. The sequencing input was peripheral blood. In DNA, the CDR3 is TGCGCCAGCAGCCAAGACGACAGGGGGACTGAAGCTTTCTTT. Translation: CASSQDDRGTEAFF.